This TCR beta chain was documented in a study of T cells in Graves' hyperthyroidism and ophthalmopathy (dated by TCRdb to about 2019). For the study in its entirety: Peripheral blood was collected at initial diagnosis, before any treatment. TCR Vbeta CDR3 sequencing of 135 peripheral blood samples (under 45 ophthalmopathy, 75 or so hyperthyroidism and roughly 17 progressor patients) is reported in the paper. Thyroid tissue and blood T-cell repertoires from six Graves' hyperthyroidism patients were also compared in the study. For training and testing, the 100 or so patients in the discovery cohort were randomly divided in a 7:3 ratio. Once sampling was done, hyperthyroidism patients were given methimazole at a starting dose of 30 mg daily, whereas ophthalmopathy patients were given high-dose intravenous methylprednisolone. An independent validation cohort of around 19 hyperthyroidism patients and 17 patients who later progressed to ophthalmopathy tested prospective prediction of ophthalmopathy. To identify distinguishing TCR V-J signatures, a discovery cohort of around 98 patients was used, comprising under 45 with Graves' ophthalmopathy and around 57 with stable Graves' hyperthyroidism.

The TCR beta CDR3 regions were amplified from the RNA transcripts. A first-round RT-PCR of the TCR CDR3 used the HTBI primer set with the Qiagen OneStep RT-PCR kit. The libraries were constructed in a second round of multiplex PCR and then size-selected and purified. Sequencing of the libraries was done on an Illumina HiSeq2000 using paired-end 100 bp reads. The study's processing was this. Raw data were processed with SOAPnuke, discarding reads with adapters, uncalled bases, mean Phred below 15, or no exact constant-primer or identifier match. COPE v1.2.5 was used to merge high-quality paired reads, and clonotypes were defined as unique nucleotide sequences. Clonotypes were aligned to IMGT TRBV, TRBD and TRBJ reference segments using MiTCR v1.1. Analysis was restricted to V-J combinations with a frequency above 0.0001, which covered about 99% of repertoires. A TCS score was defined as the ratio of F50 (clonal expansion) to E x V (chaos), with BLOSUM62-based TCRdist applied between CDR3 peptides within each V-J. Welch's t-statistics and random forest reduced roughly 540 V-J features to about 12, which were used in a naive Bayes classifier (R e1071). TCRdb trimmed public reads at Q25 via fastp, called clones via MiXCR and kept in-frame beta chains. CDR3 protein sequences are deduplicated, and each keeps its most common genes and DNA. These V and J calls rely on TCRdb rather than the paper's analysis. Counted in this sample were a few hundred thousand distinct CDR3 sequences; 20% to 25% of them appeared once. The top ten constitute less than 75% of the sample.

Stable Graves' hyperthyroidism was defined as no progression to ophthalmopathy during 18 months of follow-up. Hyperthyroidism patients were newly diagnosed, with disease duration under 2 months, and aged 18 to 65 years. Patients with uncontrolled infections, other autoimmune diseases, pregnancy or lactation were excluded. Diagnoses were based on clinical symptoms, serum thyroxine and TRAb, thyroid ultrasound and orbital computed tomography. PBMCs were isolated from 7.5 to 10 ml of fresh peripheral blood by Ficoll-Paque density gradient centrifugation. Total RNA was extracted using Trizol reagent, and RNA quality was assessed on an Agilent 2100 Bioanalyzer. Overall results and qualifications from the work: A 13 V-J signature model separated ophthalmopathy from stable hyperthyroidism, with 87.88% sensitivity and about 81% specificity in cross-validation and 80%/75% in testing. No statistical method was used to fix the sample size in advance, and group allocation was not hidden from the investigators. Most expanded thyroid clonotypes (frequency above 0.001) were also detected in blood, suggesting blood repertoires may reflect thyroid immune responses. In validation, the model predicted progression to ophthalmopathy a median of about 5.9 months before onset, with roughly 68% sensitivity and almost 75% specificity.

Relative to germline, V is 6 bases shorter and J is 1 base shorter, with 13 bases between their ends. From the cysteine up to the phenylalanine, the CDR3 has a length of 14 residues. The read is trimmed to its CDR3 DNA, 42 bases read in frame from base 1. Sequences SGDLS (CDR1) and YYNGEE (CDR2) are obtained from the germline V gene. Only a few counts were recorded for this clonotype. It lacks a known antigen. Base qualities are not at hand, and no much larger clone is one base apart. Sequencing used blood. This clonotype originated in a man aged 50-59 years with Graves' hyperthyroidism. The chain is made from TRBV9 and TRBJ1-1, with TRBD1 perhaps the D gene, on 6 matching bases. The CDR3 reads CASTRGGGNTEAFF. The DNA is as follows: TGTGCCAGCACCAGGGGCGGGGGGAACACTGAAGCTTTCTTT.